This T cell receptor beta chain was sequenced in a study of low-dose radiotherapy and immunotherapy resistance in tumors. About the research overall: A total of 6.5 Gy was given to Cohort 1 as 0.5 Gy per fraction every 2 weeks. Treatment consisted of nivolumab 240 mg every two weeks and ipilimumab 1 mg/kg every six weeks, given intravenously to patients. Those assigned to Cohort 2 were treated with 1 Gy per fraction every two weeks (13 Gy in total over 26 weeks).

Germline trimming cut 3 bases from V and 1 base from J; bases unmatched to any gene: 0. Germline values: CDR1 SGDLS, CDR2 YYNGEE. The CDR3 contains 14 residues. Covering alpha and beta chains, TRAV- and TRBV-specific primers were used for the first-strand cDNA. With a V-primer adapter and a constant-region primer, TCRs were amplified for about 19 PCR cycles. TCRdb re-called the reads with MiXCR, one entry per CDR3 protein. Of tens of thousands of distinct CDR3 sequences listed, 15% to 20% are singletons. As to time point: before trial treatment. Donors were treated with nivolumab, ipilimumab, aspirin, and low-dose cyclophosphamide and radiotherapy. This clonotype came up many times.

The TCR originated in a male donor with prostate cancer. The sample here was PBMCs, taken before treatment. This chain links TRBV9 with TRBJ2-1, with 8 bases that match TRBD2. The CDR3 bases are TGTGCCAGCAGCGCGGGGGGGTCCTACAATGAGCAGTTCTTC. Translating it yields CASSAGGSYNEQFF. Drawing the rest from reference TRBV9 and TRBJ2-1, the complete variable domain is DSGVTQTPKHLITATGQRVTLRCSPRSGDLSVYWYQQSLDQGLQFLIQYYNGEERAKGNILERFSAQQFPDLHSELNLSSLELGDSALYFCASSAGGSYNEQFFGPGTRLTVL.